Listed below are T cell receptor beta chains from one sample, sequenced in a study of CD8 T cells in Susac syndrome. TCRdb reanalysed the immunoSEQ multiplex PCR reads using MiXCR and keeps one entry per CDR3 protein. Counted here are more than 250,000 distinct CDR3 sequences, roughly nine tenths occurring once; the ten biggest clones make up around 0.07%. Sample: CD4+ T cells from PBMCs. All receptors derive from a human donor with multiple sclerosis. CDR3s include the opening cysteine and the closing phenylalanine or tryptophan. D genes are given only for firm matches. Expanded clones get a size class; other rows say once, few or many, or leave the size out.

-,17,TRBV5-1,TRBJ2-6,-,CASSPGGLRSGANVLTF,TGCGCCAGCAGTCCAGGGGGACTCCGCTCTGGGGCCAACGTCCTGACTTTC
-,15,TRBV29-1,TRBJ2-1,TRBD1,CSVRETGAFYNEQFF,TGCAGCGTTCGAGAGACAGGGGCGTTCTACAATGAGCAGTTCTTC
-,14,TRBV21-1,TRBJ1-3,-,CANQGSLSGNTIYF,TGTGCCAACCAAGGGAGCCTCTCTGGAAACACCATATATTTT
-,15,TRBV7-9,TRBJ2-7,-,CASSLSPSITYEQYF,TGTGCCAGCAGCTTATCCCCGAGTATAACCTACGAGCAGTACTTC
-,15,TRBV9,TRBJ2-5,TRBD1,CASSVGTGVQETQYF,TGTGCCAGCAGCGTGGGGACAGGGGTGCAAGAGACCCAGTACTTC
-,12,TRBV5-1,TRBJ2-3,-,CASSSGADTQYF,TGCGCCAGCAGCTCTGGAGCAGATACGCAGTATTTT
-,16,TRBV4-1,TRBJ1-2,TRBD1,CASSQESRTGDPGYTF,TGCGCCAGCAGCCAAGAGTCCCGGACAGGGGATCCTGGCTACACCTTC
-,12,TRBV20-1,TRBJ1-5,-,CSAMYGDQPQHF,TGCAGTGCTATGTACGGGGATCAGCCCCAGCATTTT
once,12,TRBV19,TRBJ1-4,-,CASRGQGEKLFF,TGTGCCAGCCGGGGGCAAGGAGAAAAACTGTTTTTT
-,15,TRBV6-2/TRBV6-3,TRBJ2-7,-,CASSYRGSVTYEQYF,TGTGCCAGCAGTTACAGAGGGAGTGTCACCTACGAGCAGTACTTC
-,18,TRBV3-1,TRBJ1-6,-,CASSQGYGGNTYNSPLHF,TGTGCCAGCAGCCAAGGGTACGGGGGGAACACCTATAATTCACCCCTCCACTTT
-,12,TRBV30,TRBJ2-7,TRBD2,CAWTSGAYEQYF,TGTGCCTGGACTAGCGGGGCTTACGAGCAGTACTTC
-,14,TRBV18,TRBJ2-7,-,CASSPQRGAYEQYF,TGTGCCAGCTCACCACAAAGAGGAGCCTACGAGCAGTACTTC
-,18,TRBV6-5,TRBJ1-6,-,CASSYSLGEHSYNSPLHF,TGTGCCAGCAGTTACTCGTTAGGGGAGCACTCCTATAATTCACCCCTCCACTTT
-,11,TRBV29-1,TRBJ2-7,-,CSGTTGYEQYF,TGCAGCGGGACAACAGGCTACGAGCAGTACTTC
-,18,TRBV6-5,TRBJ2-6,-,CASSYGLQRTAGANVLTF,TGTGCCAGCAGTTACGGACTCCAACGAACCGCTGGGGCCAACGTCCTGACTTTC
-,16,TRBV11-2,TRBJ2-2,-,CASSLVAGRGTGELFF,TGTGCCAGCAGCTTAGTTGCAGGGCGAGGCACCGGGGAGCTGTTTTTT
-,15,TRBV7-2,TRBJ2-1,-,CASSIGRSSYNEQFF,TGTGCCAGCAGCATTGGGCGCAGTTCCTACAATGAGCAGTTCTTC
-,15,TRBV18,TRBJ1-1,-,CASSLKGKGNTEAFF,TGTGCCAGCTCACTCAAGGGGAAGGGCAACACTGAAGCTTTCTTT
-,15,TRBV12-3/TRBV12-4,TRBJ2-2,TRBD2,CASSGLAGALGELFF,TGTGCCAGCAGTGGACTAGCGGGGGCCCTCGGGGAGCTGTTTTTT
-,14,TRBV6-2/TRBV6-3,TRBJ2-1,-,CASSPDGSYNEQFF,TGTGCCAGCAGTCCCGATGGCTCCTACAATGAGCAGTTCTTC
-,14,TRBV29-1,TRBJ2-5,TRBD2,CSVEGTSLRETQYF,TGCAGCGTTGAGGGGACTAGCCTAAGAGAGACCCAGTACTTC
once,13,TRBV6-5,TRBJ1-1,-,CASSLNPNTEAFF,TGTGCCAGCAGTCTCAATCCGAACACTGAAGCTTTCTTT
-,15,TRBV12-3/TRBV12-4,TRBJ1-1,-,CASGLSKPLNTEAFF,TGTGCCAGTGGACTTAGCAAACCTCTAAATACTGAAGCTTTCTTT
once,12,TRBV12-3/TRBV12-4,TRBJ1-6,-,CASSPSHSPLHF,TGTGCCAGCAGTCCGTCCCATTCACCCCTCCACTTT
-,16,TRBV20-1,TRBJ1-5,TRBD1,CSARTQGAGSNQPQHF,TGCAGTGCTAGGACCCAGGGGGCTGGAAGCAATCAGCCCCAGCATTTT